This passage covers 30 T cell receptor beta chains from one sample sequenced in a study of T cell changes during pregnancy in multiple sclerosis. Sequencing was performed with immunoSEQ multiplex PCR; in TCRdb, only in-frame clones are kept and a portion is missing. The sample consists of 11,000 or so clones, about four fifths of them appearing once. Sample: CD8+ T cells from peripheral blood mononuclear cells, taken after pregnancy. The receptors here all came from a female donor in good health, enrolled as a control in a pregnancy study.

The count of this clone is one. The genes are TRBV19 and TRBJ1-5; TRBD1 might be the D (5 bases). The CDR3 spans 15 residues. Germline lookup yields CDR1 LNHDA and CDR2 SQIVND (reference sequence). V was pared by 5 bases and J by 5 bases, with 16 bases between. The CDR3 sequence: CASSASRGGYQPQHF. CDR3 bases: TGTGCCAGTAGTGCCTCCCGGGGGGGGTATCAGCCCCAGCATTTT.

This clone appeared a few times. The chain carries TRBV4-2 and TRBJ2-7; 8 bases are shared with TRBD2. Trimming removed 1 base from V and 2 bases from J; junction bases left unmatched: 7. CDR1 and CDR2 (germline): LGHNA, YNFKEQ. The CDR3 has 16 amino acids. This CDR3 reads CASSQVDSGATYEQYF. The CDR3 DNA is TGTGCCAGCAGCCAAGTCGATAGCGGGGCAACCTACGAGCAGTACTTC.

This rearrangement joins TRBV5-1 to TRBJ1-4; D remains ambiguous. The V gene's germline CDR1 is SGHRS and CDR2 YFSETQ. V lost 4 bases and J lost 0, with 7 bases in between. The CDR3 length is 14 residues. CDR3 bases: TGCGCCAGCAGCCGTATTCCAACTAATGAAAAACTGTTTTTT. This translates into CASSRIPTNEKLFF. The full variable domain, in which reference TRBV5-1 and TRBJ1-4 provide the parts outside the CDR3, is KAGVTQTPRYLIKTRGQQVTLSCSPISGHRSVSWYQQTPGQGLQFLFEYFSETQRNKGNFPGRFSGRQFSNSRSEMNVSTLELGDSALYLCASSRIPTNEKLFFGSGTQLSVL.

This rearrangement joins TRBV18 to TRBJ2-1; D is perhaps TRBD1 (6 bases). Trimming shortened V by 0 bases and J by 6 bases, and 18 bases separated the two germline ends. The CDR3 runs 17 residues. Germline loops: CDR1 KGHSH, CDR2 LQKENI. The chain's CDR3 is CASSPPDWQGLGNEQFF. For the CDR3, the DNA is TGTGCCAGCTCACCACCGGATTGGCAGGGGCTGGGCAATGAGCAGTTCTTC. The full variable domain, its missing parts supplied by reference TRBV18 and TRBJ2-1, is NAGVMQNPRHLVRRRGQEARLRCSPMKGHSHVYWYRQLPEEGLKFMVYLQKENIIDESGMPKERFSAEFPKEGPSILRIQQVVRGDSAAYFCASSPPDWQGLGNEQFFGPGTRLTVL.

The CDR3 region is CASSQDFLADNEQFF. Here the CDR3 DNA reads TGTGCCAGCAGCCAAGACTTTCTAGCAGACAATGAGCAGTTCTTC. This chain uses TRBV4-2 with TRBJ2-1; a weak D match, TRBD2 (5 bases). From germline, CDR1 is LGHNA and CDR2 YNFKEQ. V was cut by 0 bases and J by 5 bases, with 11 bases left in between. CDR3 length: 15 residues.

The J gene is TRBJ2-3, the V gene TRBV11-2, with TRBD2 matching 12 bases. From germline, CDR1 is SGHAT and CDR2 FQNNGV. V shed 7 bases and J 5 bases; nucleotides not matched to a gene: 4. The CDR3 runs to 14 residues. CDR3 region: CASNLAGGQDTQYF. The CDR3 nucleotides are TGTGCCAGCAACCTAGCGGGGGGGCAAGATACGCAGTATTTT. Full variable domain (remainder filled in from reference TRBV11-2 and TRBJ2-3): EAGVAQSPRYKIIEKRQSVAFWCNPISGHATLYWYQQILGQGPKLLIQFQNNGVVDDSQLPKDRFSAERLKGVDSTLKIQPAKLEDSAVYLCASNLAGGQDTQYFGPGTRLTVL.

This chain uses TRBV5-1 with TRBJ2-7; D might be TRBD1 (6 bases). The CDR3 covers 14 residues. CDR1 and CDR2 from the germline V gene are SGHRS and YFSETQ. The V and J ends lost 1 base and 3 bases respectively, with 11 bases between them. The CDR3 nucleotides are TGCGCCAGCAGCTTGTGGGACACACACTACGAGCAGTACTTC. Translating gives CASSLWDTHYEQYF.

This clone has a single count. J is TRBJ2-7 and V is TRBV28, with 14 bases lining up with TRBD2. Germline CDR1 reads MDHEN; CDR2 reads SYDVKM. This CDR3 has 16 residues. V lost 5 bases to trimming and J lost 12 bases; unmatched junction nucleotides: 15. CDR3 sequence reads: CASSRSRGLAGARAYF. The CDR3 coding sequence is TGTGCCAGCAGTCGTAGTAGGGGACTAGCGGGGGCACGGGCGTACTTC.

A few counts support this clone. The rearrangement links TRBV5-6 to TRBJ2-7; 7 bases match TRBD1. The CDR3 length is 14 residues. With 1 base clipped from V and 2 bases from J, the junction kept 3 bases outside the gene matches. Germline V CDR1 and CDR2: SGHDT, YYEEEE. This chain's CDR3 is CASSLNDRAYEQYF. The CDR3 DNA follows: TGTGCCAGCAGCTTGAATGACAGGGCCTACGAGCAGTACTTC.

This clone showed up many times. The gene calls are TRBV27 and TRBJ2-3; 8 nucleotides match TRBD2. The CDR3 extends over 16 amino acids. The V and J ends lost 1 base and 0 bases, in that order; junction bases with no gene match: 3. Germline V gene lookup returns CDR1 MNHEY and CDR2 SMNVEV (reference sequence). The CDR3 loop is CASSLYGGESTDTQYF. The CDR3 coding sequence is TGTGCCAGCAGTTTATACGGGGGGGAAAGCACAGATACGCAGTATTTT.

This chain connects TRBV30 to TRBJ2-5; D possibly corresponds to TRBD1 (5 bases). V was pared by 2 bases and J by 12 bases, with 10 bases between. Germline V gene sequence: CDR1 GTSNPN, CDR2 SVGIG (reference sequence). The CDR3 covers 10 residues. CDR3 nucleotides: TGTGCCTGGAGTACAGGACAAAAGTACTTC. Translating gives CAWSTGQKYF.

This clone was detected only a few times. This chain uses TRBV4-1 with TRBJ2-1; 9 nucleotides match TRBD2. The trim removed 0 bases at V and 11 bases at J, leaving 8 bases unmatched. This CDR3 comprises 15 residues. Germline CDR1 MGHRA, CDR2 YSYEKL. CDR3 loop: CASSQDGTSGLKQFF. Here the CDR3 DNA reads TGCGCCAGCAGCCAAGATGGCACTAGCGGGCTCAAGCAGTTCTTC.

This chain joins TRBV6-5 and TRBJ2-1; TRBD2 matches 7 bases. Germline trimming cut 2 bases from V and 7 bases from J; bases unmatched to any gene: 2. This CDR3 is built from 13 residues. CDR1 and CDR2 from the germline V gene are MNHEY and SVGAGI. CDR3 DNA sequence: TGTGCCAGCAGTTACGGGGAGGGGAATGAGCAGTTCTTC. As protein: CASSYGEGNEQFF.

This clone was found once. J is TRBJ2-5 and V is TRBV18; weak D call: TRBD1 (5 bases). V gave up 2 bases and J gave up 5 bases, with 15 bases separating them. The germline V gene has CDR1 KGHSH and CDR2 LQKENI. This CDR3 comprises 15 residues. The CDR3 coding sequence is TGTGCCAGCTCACCATGGGAAGGACAAATCGAGACCCAGTACTTC. It codes for CASSPWEGQIETQYF. Looking up the rest from reference TRBV18 and TRBJ2-5 gives the full variable domain: NAGVMQNPRHLVRRRGQEARLRCSPMKGHSHVYWYRQLPEEGLKFMVYLQKENIIDESGMPKERFSAEFPKEGPSILRIQQVVRGDSAAYFCASSPWEGQIETQYFGPGTRLLVL.

V gene TRBV5-1 combines with J gene TRBJ2-1; 8 nucleotides agree with TRBD2. Germline-derived CDR1 and CDR2 are SGHRS and YFSETQ. V lost 3 bases and J lost 3; bases outside the gene matches: 5. The CDR3 is 15 amino acids. CDR3 loop: CASSSLAALYNEQFF. The CDR3 bases are TGCGCCAGCAGCTCACTAGCGGCGCTCTACAATGAGCAGTTCTTC.

The sample holds one count of this clone. The chain uses TRBV5-1 and TRBJ2-1, with 13 bases matching TRBD2. Losses at the gene ends were 4 bases for V and 12 bases for J; bases not matched to a gene: 10. The CDR3 spans 15 residues. The germline V gene encodes CDR1 SGHRS and CDR2 YFSETQ. The CDR3 DNA reads as TGCGCCAGCAGCGGGGAACTAGCGGGAGGGCCTATGCAGTTCTTC. It specifies CASSGELAGGPMQFF.

The chain couples TRBV7-9 to TRBJ2-3, with 15 bases lining up with TRBD2. Trimming took 5 bases from V and 2 from J; bases not matched to a gene: 11. The CDR3 has 19 amino acids. Germline lookup yields CDR1 SEHNR and CDR2 FQNEAQ (reference sequence). CDR3 coding DNA: TGTGCCAGCAGCGTGTACGGGACTAGCGGGGGGTATGTCACAGATACGCAGTATTTT. It is translated as CASSVYGTSGGYVTDTQYF.

This clone was found a few times. The chain uses TRBV27 and TRBJ2-3; 14 bases line up with TRBD2. This CDR3 has 18 residues. Germline-derived CDR1 and CDR2 are MNHEY and SMNVEV (reference sequence). V was pared by 6 bases and J by 3 bases, with 11 bases of the junction left unmatched. The CDR3 DNA reads TGTGCCAGCAGATCCGGGACTAGCGGGAGCGGATGGACAGATACGCAGTATTTT. This sequence encodes CASRSGTSGSGWTDTQYF.

The rearrangement uses TRBV7-6 and TRBJ1-5, with D unclear. The V gene lost 5 bases and the J gene lost 0 bases, with 14 bases spanning the gap. From germline, CDR1 is SGHVS and CDR2 FNYEAQ. CDR3 size: 16 residues. The chain's CDR3 is CASSLGGRHSNQPQHF. As DNA, the CDR3 is TGTGCCAGCAGCCTTGGAGGGCGCCATAGCAATCAGCCCCAGCATTTT.

This sequence joins TRBV15 and TRBJ1-4; D is unclear. Trimming pared 5 bases from V and 8 bases from J, leaving 18 bases between. CDR1 is LNHNV and CDR2 is YYDKDF in the germline V gene (reference sequence). The CDR3 runs 15 residues. The CDR3 nucleotides are TGTGCCACCAGCGAAGTGAACCTTAGAGGGGAAAAACTGTTTTTT. Its translation: CATSEVNLRGEKLFF.

This clone came up a few times. This rearrangement joins TRBV10-1 to TRBJ2-3; D gene uncertain. This CDR3 is built from 16 residues. The germline gives CDR1 WNHNN, CDR2 SYGVQD (reference sequence). The ends were cut back, 0 bases at V and 0 bases at J, with 10 bases in the middle. This CDR3 is CASSESPNFSTDTQYF. DNA for the CDR3: TGCGCCAGCAGTGAGTCCCCCAACTTTAGCACAGATACGCAGTATTTT.

V and J are TRBV11-2 and TRBJ1-1, with D possibly being TRBD1 (6 bases). Between the trimmed V and J ends, which lost 4 bases and 1 base, there was a span of 10 bases. The germline CDR1 and CDR2 sequences are SGHAT and FQNNGV. The CDR3 runs 14 residues. The CDR3 sequence is CASSSSRGNTEAFF. The CDR3 region has the DNA TGTGCCAGCAGCTCCTCCAGGGGGAACACTGAAGCTTTCTTT.

The genes are TRBV28 and TRBJ1-2; D unresolved. V shed 4 bases and J shed 0 bases, with 12 bases lying between them. This CDR3 contains 15 residues. Germline CDR1 reads MDHEN; CDR2 reads SYDVKM. CDR3 sequence (DNA): TGTGCCAGCAGTTCACCAAGAGAAACTAACTATGGCTACACCTTC. This codes for CASSSPRETNYGYTF.

This clone was detected ten times or more. V gene TRBV7-9 combines with J gene TRBJ2-7; TRBD1 aligns across 10 bases. From germline, CDR1 is SEHNR and CDR2 FQNEAQ (reference sequence). Trimming cost V 4 bases and J 8 bases; bases outside gene matches: 14. The CDR3 covers 16 residues. As DNA, the CDR3 is TGTGCCAGCAGCTACCTCCGGACAGGGGGGAACGTTAAGCAGTACTTC. Its translation: CASSYLRTGGNVKQYF.

The chain has TRBV7-9 and TRBJ2-5, with TRBD2 matching 7 bases. Germline lookup yields CDR1 SEHNR and CDR2 FQNEAQ (reference sequence). V shed 5 bases, J shed 5 bases, and the junction held 5 bases outside the gene matches. This CDR3 comprises 13 residues. CDR3 nucleotides: TGTGCCAGCAGCCAAGCGGGATGGGAGACCCAGTACTTC. Translating gives CASSQAGWETQYF.

V usage is TRBV7-6 and J usage is TRBJ2-5; 12 bases match TRBD1. Unmatched junction bases numbered 18, after V lost 5 bases and J lost 5 bases. CDR3 size: 19 residues. CDR1 is SGHVS and CDR2 is FNYEAQ in the germline V gene. In DNA, the CDR3 is TGTGCCAGCAGCCCGGGACAGGGGGCTAGCGGGAGCTCTGGGGAGACCCAGTACTTC. This translates into CASSPGQGASGSSGETQYF.

The chain combines TRBV2 with TRBJ1-1, with 11 bases fitting TRBD1. J was trimmed by 4 bases and V by 5 bases; bases with no gene match: 6. CDR1 and CDR2 from the germline V gene are SNHLY and FYNNEI. CDR3 length: 15 residues. The CDR3 nucleotides read TGTGCCAGCAGTCTACTGGGACAGGGGGTCACTGAAGCTTTCTTT. Amino acids: CASSLLGQGVTEAFF.

The chain links TRBV12-5 to TRBJ2-7; no clear D gene. Germline loops: CDR1 LGHNT, CDR2 FRNRAP. V lost 3 bases to trimming and J lost 2 bases, with 11 bases between them. This CDR3 region has 14 residues. DNA for the CDR3: TGTGCTAGTGGTTTTGGTAACATCCCCTACGAGCAGTACTTC. Translating it yields CASGFGNIPYEQYF.

This clone is medium-sized. The rearrangement links TRBV6-1 to TRBJ1-2, with D perhaps TRBD1 (6 bases). Per germline, CDR1 MNHNS and CDR2 SASEGT. V dropped 2 bases and J dropped 4 bases, with 11 bases sitting between them. This CDR3 is 14 amino acids long. The DNA for the CDR3 is TGTGCCAGCAGTGAAATGGACAGTTCCTATGGCTACACCTTC. Residues: CASSEMDSSYGYTF.

The rearrangement uses TRBV6-4 and TRBJ2-7, with TRBD2 identical over 10 bases. The ends lost 5 bases at V and 0 bases at J; junction bases unmatched: 4. Looked up from germline, CDR1 is MRHNA and CDR2 is SNTAGT. The CDR3 loop spans 15 amino acids. The CDR3 bases are TGTGCCAGCAGTCCAATAGCGGGGGGCTCCTACGAGCAGTACTTC. Encoded protein: CASSPIAGGSYEQYF.